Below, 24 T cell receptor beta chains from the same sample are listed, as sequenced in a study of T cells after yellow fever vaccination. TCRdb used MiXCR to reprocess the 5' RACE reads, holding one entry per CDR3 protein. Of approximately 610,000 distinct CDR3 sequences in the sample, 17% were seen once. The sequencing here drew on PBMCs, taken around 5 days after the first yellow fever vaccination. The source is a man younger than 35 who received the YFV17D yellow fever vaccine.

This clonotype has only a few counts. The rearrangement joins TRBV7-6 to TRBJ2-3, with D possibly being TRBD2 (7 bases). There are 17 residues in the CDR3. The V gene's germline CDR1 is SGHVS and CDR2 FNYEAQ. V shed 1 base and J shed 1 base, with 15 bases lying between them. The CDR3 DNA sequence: TGTGCCAGCAGCTTAGGTGTGCGGGGGCCCCGCACAGATACGCAGTATTTT. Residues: CASSLGVRGPRTDTQYF.

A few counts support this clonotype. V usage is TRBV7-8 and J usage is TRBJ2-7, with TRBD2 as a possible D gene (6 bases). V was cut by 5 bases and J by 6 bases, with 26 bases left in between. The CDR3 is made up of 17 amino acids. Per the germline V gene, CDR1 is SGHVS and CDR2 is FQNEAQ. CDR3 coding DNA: TGTGCCAGCAGCCAGTCTCGACTGGGCCAGGGAGGACGCGAGCAGTACTTC. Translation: CASSQSRLGQGGREQYF.

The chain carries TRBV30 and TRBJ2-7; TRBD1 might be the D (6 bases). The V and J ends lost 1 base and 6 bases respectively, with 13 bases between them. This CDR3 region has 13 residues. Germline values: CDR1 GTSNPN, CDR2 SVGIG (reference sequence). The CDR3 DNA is TGTGCCTGGAGTGACTGGACAGAGGTCGAGCAGTACTTC. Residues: CAWSDWTEVEQYF.

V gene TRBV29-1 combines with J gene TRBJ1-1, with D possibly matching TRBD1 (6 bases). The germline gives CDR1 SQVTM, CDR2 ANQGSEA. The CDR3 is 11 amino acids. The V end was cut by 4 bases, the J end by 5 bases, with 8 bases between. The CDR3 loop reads CSVGQATEAFF. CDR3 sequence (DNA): TGCAGCGTTGGACAGGCGACTGAAGCTTTCTTT.

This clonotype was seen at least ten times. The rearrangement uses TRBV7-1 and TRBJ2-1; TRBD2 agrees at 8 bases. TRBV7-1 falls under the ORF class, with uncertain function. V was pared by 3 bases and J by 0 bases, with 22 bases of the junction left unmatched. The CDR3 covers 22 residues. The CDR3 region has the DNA TGTGCCAGCAGCTCCAGACAGGCAAGTCTAGCGGGTTCACGGGCCTCCTACAATGAGCAGTTCTTC. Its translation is CASSSRQASLAGSRASYNEQFF.

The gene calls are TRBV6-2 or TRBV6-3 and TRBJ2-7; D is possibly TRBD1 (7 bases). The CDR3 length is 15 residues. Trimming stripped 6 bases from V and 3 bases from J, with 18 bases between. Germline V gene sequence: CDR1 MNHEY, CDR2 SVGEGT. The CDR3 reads CASRKFGQDYYEQYV. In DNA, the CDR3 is TGTGCCAGCAGGAAATTCGGACAGGACTACTACGAGCAGTACGTC.

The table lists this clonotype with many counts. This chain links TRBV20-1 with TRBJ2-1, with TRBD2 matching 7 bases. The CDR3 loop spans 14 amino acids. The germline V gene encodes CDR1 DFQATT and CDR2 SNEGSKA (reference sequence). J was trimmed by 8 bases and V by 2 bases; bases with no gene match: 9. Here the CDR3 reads CSARPPGGIHEQFF. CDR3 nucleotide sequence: TGCAGTGCTAGACCCCCCGGGGGGATCCATGAGCAGTTCTTC.

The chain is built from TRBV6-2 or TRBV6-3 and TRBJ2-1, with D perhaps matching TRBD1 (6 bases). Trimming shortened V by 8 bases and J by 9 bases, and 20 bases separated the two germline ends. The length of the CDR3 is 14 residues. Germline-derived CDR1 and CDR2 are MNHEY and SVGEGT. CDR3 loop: CASDRGRGYFEQFF. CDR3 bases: TGTGCCAGCGACCGCGGCAGGGGTTACTTTGAGCAGTTCTTC.

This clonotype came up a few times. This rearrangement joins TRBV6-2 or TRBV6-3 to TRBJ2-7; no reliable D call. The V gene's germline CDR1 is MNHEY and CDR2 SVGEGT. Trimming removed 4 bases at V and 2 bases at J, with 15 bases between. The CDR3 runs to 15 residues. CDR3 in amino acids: CASSWPRNSPYEQYF. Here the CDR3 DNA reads TGTGCCAGCAGTTGGCCAAGGAACTCACCCTACGAGCAGTACTTC.

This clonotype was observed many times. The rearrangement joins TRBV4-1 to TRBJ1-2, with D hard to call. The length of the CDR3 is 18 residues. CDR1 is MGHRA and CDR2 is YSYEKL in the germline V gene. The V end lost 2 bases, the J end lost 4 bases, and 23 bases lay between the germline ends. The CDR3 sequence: CASSQTYPQVLVGYGYTF. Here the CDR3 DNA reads TGCGCCAGCAGCCAAACGTACCCTCAGGTGCTAGTTGGCTATGGCTACACCTTC.

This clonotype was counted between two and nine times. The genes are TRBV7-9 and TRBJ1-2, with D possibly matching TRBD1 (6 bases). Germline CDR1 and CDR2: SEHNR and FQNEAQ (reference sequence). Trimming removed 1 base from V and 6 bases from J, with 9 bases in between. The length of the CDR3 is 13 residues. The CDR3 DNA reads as TGTGCCAGCAGCTTAGAGAGGGGGAATGGCTACACCTTC. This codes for CASSLERGNGYTF.

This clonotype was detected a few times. The CDR3 coding sequence is TGCGCCAGCAGCCGACATGTCGACAGGGTGGCAGATACGCAGTATTTT. Amino acids: CASSRHVDRVADTQYF. The rearrangement uses TRBV4-3 and TRBJ2-3, with TRBD1 identical over 7 bases. V shed 4 bases, J shed 4 bases, and the junction held 11 bases outside the gene matches. Germline CDR1 and CDR2: LGHNA and YSLEER. The CDR3 consists of 16 residues.

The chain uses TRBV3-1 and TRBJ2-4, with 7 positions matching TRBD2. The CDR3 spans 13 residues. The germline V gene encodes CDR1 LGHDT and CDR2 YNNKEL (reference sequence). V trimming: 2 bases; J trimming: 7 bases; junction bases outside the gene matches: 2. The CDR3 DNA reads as TGTGCCAGCAGCCAACCGCGGGGGAACATTCAGTACTTC. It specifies CASSQPRGNIQYF.

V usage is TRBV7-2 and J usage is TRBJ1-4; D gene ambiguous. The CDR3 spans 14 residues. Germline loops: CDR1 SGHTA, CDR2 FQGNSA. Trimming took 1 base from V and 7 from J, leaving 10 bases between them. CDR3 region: CASSLGVSREKLFF. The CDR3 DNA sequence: TGTGCCAGCAGCTTAGGGGTTTCGCGTGAAAAACTGTTTTTT.

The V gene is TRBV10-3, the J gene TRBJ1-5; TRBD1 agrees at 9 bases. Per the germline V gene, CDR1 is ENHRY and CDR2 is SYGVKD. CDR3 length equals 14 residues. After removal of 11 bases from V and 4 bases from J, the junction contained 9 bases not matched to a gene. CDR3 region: CASRGQGVNQPQHF. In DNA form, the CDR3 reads TGTGCCTCCCGGGGACAGGGAGTAAATCAGCCCCAGCATTTT.

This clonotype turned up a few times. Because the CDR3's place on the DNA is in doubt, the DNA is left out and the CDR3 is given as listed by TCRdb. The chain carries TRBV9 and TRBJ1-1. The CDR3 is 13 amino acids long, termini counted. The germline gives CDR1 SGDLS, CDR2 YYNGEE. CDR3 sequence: CASSVARGTEASF.

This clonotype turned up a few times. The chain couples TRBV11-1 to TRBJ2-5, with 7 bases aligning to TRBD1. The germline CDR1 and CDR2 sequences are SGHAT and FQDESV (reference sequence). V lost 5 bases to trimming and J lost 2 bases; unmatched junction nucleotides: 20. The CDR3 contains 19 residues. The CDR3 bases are TGTGCCAGCAGCCGATATCCCGTTTTGGGTGGGACAGTTCAAGAGACCCAGTACTTC. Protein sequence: CASSRYPVLGGTVQETQYF.

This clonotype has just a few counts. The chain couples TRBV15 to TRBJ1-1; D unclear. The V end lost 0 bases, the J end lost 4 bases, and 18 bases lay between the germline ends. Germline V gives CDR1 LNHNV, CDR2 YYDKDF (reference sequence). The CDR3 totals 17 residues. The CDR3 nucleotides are TGTGCCACCAGCAGAGATTTGCTCGTCGGGGAGGGCACTGAAGCTTTCTTT. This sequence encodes CATSRDLLVGEGTEAFF.

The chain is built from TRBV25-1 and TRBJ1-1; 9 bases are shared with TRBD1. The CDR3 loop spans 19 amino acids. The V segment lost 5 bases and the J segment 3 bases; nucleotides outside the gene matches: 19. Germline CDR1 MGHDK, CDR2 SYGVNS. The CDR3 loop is CASSQDRGLFRRGDTEAFF. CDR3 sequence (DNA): TGTGCCAGCAGTCAGGACAGGGGACTCTTTCGTCGGGGGGACACTGAAGCTTTCTTT.

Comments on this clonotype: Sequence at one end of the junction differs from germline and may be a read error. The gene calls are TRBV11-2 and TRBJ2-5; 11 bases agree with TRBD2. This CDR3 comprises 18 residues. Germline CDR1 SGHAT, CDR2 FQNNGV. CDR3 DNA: TGTGCCAGCAGCCTAGACCCCACTAGCGGGGGTAACCAAGAGACCCAGTACTTC. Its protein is CASSLDPTSGGNQETQYF.

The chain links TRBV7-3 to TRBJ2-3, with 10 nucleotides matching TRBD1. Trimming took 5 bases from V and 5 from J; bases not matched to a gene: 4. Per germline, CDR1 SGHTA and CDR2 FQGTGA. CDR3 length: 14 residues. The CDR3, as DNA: TGTGCCAGCAGCCAAGGACAGGGGGAAGATACGCAGTATTTT. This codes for CASSQGQGEDTQYF.

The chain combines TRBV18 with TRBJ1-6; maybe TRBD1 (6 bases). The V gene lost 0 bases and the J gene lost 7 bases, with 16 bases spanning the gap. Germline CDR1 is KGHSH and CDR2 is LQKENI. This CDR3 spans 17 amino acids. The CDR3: CASSPPGPQGGNSPLHF. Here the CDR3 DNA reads TGTGCCAGCTCACCACCGGGGCCCCAAGGGGGGAATTCACCCCTCCACTTT.

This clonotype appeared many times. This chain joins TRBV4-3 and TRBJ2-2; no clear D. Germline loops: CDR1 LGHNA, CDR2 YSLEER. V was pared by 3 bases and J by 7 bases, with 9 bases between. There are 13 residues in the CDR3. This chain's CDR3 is CASSQVRVGELFF. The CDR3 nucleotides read TGCGCCAGCAGCCAGGTTCGGGTCGGGGAGCTGTTTTTT.

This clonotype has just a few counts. The CDR3 coding sequence is TGTGCCAGCACCGTCACGTCTCTCTCTGGAAACACCATATATTTT. Translation gives CASTVTSLSGNTIYF. V is TRBV18 and J is TRBJ1-3, with D hard to call. The CDR3 length is 15 residues. With 8 bases removed from V and 0 bases from J, the gap between germline ends came to 14 bases. Germline lookup yields CDR1 KGHSH and CDR2 LQKENI. Using reference TRBV18 and TRBJ1-3 for the parts outside the CDR3, the full variable domain is NAGVMQNPRHLVRRRGQEARLRCSPMKGHSHVYWYRQLPEEGLKFMVYLQKENIIDESGMPKERFSAEFPKEGPSILRIQQVVRGDSAAYFCASTVTSLSGNTIYFGEGSWLTVV.